A single sample is the source of the 29 T cell receptor beta chains below, sequenced in a study of blood T cell repertoires in COVID-19. The protocol was immunoSEQ multiplex PCR, while the TCRdb copy is restricted to in-frame clones and leaves out a portion. The data hold 95,000 to 150,000 clones, with about 83% observed a single time. Sequencing input: peripheral blood. All receptors derive from a human donor in a cohort sampled during active COVID-19.

This clone appeared a single time. This sequence joins TRBV10-3 and TRBJ2-7; TRBD2 matches 12 bases. V shed 4 bases, J shed 5 bases, and the junction held 0 bases outside the gene matches. CDR3 length: 13 residues. The germline CDR1 and CDR2 sequences are ENHRY and SYGVKD. The DNA of the CDR3 is TGTGCCATCAGTGGGACTAGCGGGAACGAGCAGTACTTC. Amino acid sequence: CAISGTSGNEQYF.

DNA for the CDR3: TGTGCCTGGAGTACGTACACGGAGTCACAGCCCCAGCATTTT. Protein product: CAWSTYTESQPQHF. V is TRBV30 and J is TRBJ1-5, with D unclear. V was clipped by 2 bases and J by 7 bases, with 15 bases between them. The CDR3 is 14 residues long. Looked up from germline, CDR1 is GTSNPN and CDR2 is SVGIG (reference sequence).

This chain uses TRBV7-7 with TRBJ2-3; 8 bases line up with TRBD1. The CDR3 is made up of 15 amino acids. The J segment lost 5 bases and the V segment lost 5 bases, leaving 9 bases of the junction unmatched. The germline V gene encodes CDR1 SSHAT and CDR2 FNYEAQ (reference sequence). The CDR3: CASSRTGLGGDTQYF. The CDR3 DNA is TGTGCCAGCAGCCGGACAGGGTTAGGGGGAGATACGCAGTATTTT.

This clone has more than one count but fewer than ten. CDR3 loop: CASLRGPRYEQYF. For the CDR3, the DNA is TGCGCCAGCCTGCGAGGGCCCCGATACGAGCAGTACTTC. This chain joins TRBV10-1 and TRBJ2-7, with a tentative D call TRBD2 (5 bases). This CDR3 has 13 amino acids. Trimming left V 8 bases short and J 4 bases short, with 15 bases between. Looked up from germline, CDR1 is WNHNN and CDR2 is SYGVQD (reference sequence).

The CDR3, as DNA: TGTGCCAGCAGCTTAGATCCCGGGATGCCGCAGGAAAAACTGTTTTTT. Amino acids: CASSLDPGMPQEKLFF. V and J are TRBV11-2 and TRBJ1-4, with unresolved D. Trimming took 0 bases from V and 8 from J, leaving 16 bases between them. Per germline, CDR1 SGHAT and CDR2 FQNNGV. The CDR3 spans 16 residues. The complete variable domain, with remaining parts taken from reference TRBV11-2 and TRBJ1-4, reads EAGVAQSPRYKIIEKRQSVAFWCNPISGHATLYWYQQILGQGPKLLIQFQNNGVVDDSQLPKDRFSAERLKGVDSTLKIQPAKLEDSAVYLCASSLDPGMPQEKLFFGSGTQLSVL.

This chain uses TRBV18 with TRBJ1-6, with 9 bases identical to TRBD1. J lost 9 bases, V lost 5 bases, and 8 bases had no gene match. Germline V CDR1 and CDR2: KGHSH, LQKENI. This CDR3 is 15 amino acids long. CDR3 sequence reads: CASSNRGQVGSPLHF. The CDR3 coding sequence is TGTGCCAGCTCAAACAGGGGGCAAGTAGGTTCACCCCTCCACTTT.

The chain carries TRBV6-2 or TRBV6-3 and TRBJ2-7, with a tentative D call TRBD1 (5 bases). The V end was cut by 7 bases, the J end by 3 bases, with 19 bases between. The CDR3 consists of 15 residues. Germline-derived CDR1 and CDR2 are MNHEY and SVGEGT. The CDR3 DNA follows: TGTGCCAGCAACCCTGCAGGGTTCACCTTCTACGAGCAGTACTTC. Residues: CASNPAGFTFYEQYF.

This chain links TRBV7-8 with TRBJ1-3, with a possible D match to TRBD1 (5 bases). This CDR3 is 16 amino acids long. Trimming shortened V by 1 base and J by 4 bases, and 14 bases separated the two germline ends. From germline, CDR1 is SGHVS and CDR2 FQNEAQ. CDR3 coding DNA: TGTGCCAGCAGCTTAGGTGCGGGGCATCGAGGAAACACCATATATTTT. It yields the protein CASSLGAGHRGNTIYF.

This rearrangement joins TRBV7-8 to TRBJ2-1; TRBD2 is a possible D gene (7 bases). Between the trimmed V and J ends, which lost 1 base and 4 bases, there was a span of 20 bases. Germline-derived CDR1 and CDR2 are SGHVS and FQNEAQ. This CDR3 is built from 18 residues. In DNA, the CDR3 is TGTGCCAGCAGCTTAGAGGGGGGGAGGGCCTCCAGGTACAATGAGCAGTTCTTC. Amino acids: CASSLEGGRASRYNEQFF.

This chain joins TRBV7-9 and TRBJ1-1, with D possibly being TRBD1 (6 bases). Germline V CDR1 and CDR2: SEHNR, FQNEAQ (reference sequence). This CDR3 region has 13 residues. V was trimmed by 5 bases and J by 10 bases, leaving 17 bases between them. CDR3 sequence reads: CASSPALLGGAFF. The CDR3 nucleotides read TGTGCCAGCAGCCCAGCGCTCTTAGGGGGAGCTTTCTTT.

V usage is TRBV4-2 and J usage is TRBJ1-5; D gene uncertain. Trimming removed 0 bases from V and 0 bases from J, with 15 bases in between. The CDR3 is 18 residues long. From germline, CDR1 is LGHNA and CDR2 YNFKEQ. The chain's CDR3 is CASSQDMLQKYSNQPQHF. CDR3 DNA: TGTGCCAGCAGCCAAGATATGCTACAGAAATATAGCAATCAGCCCCAGCATTTT.

This clone has just a few counts. The genes are TRBV27 and TRBJ2-1, with TRBD1 matching 10 bases. Germline trimming cut 2 bases from V and 5 bases from J; bases unmatched to any gene: 6. The CDR3 is 16 amino acids. CDR1 MNHEY and CDR2 SMNVEV come from the germline V gene (reference sequence). Here the CDR3 DNA reads TGTGCCAGCAGTTTAGATACGGACAGGGGGAACAATGAGCAGTTCTTC. This encodes CASSLDTDRGNNEQFF.

The chain has TRBV19 and TRBJ1-6; 9 positions agree with TRBD1. Unmatched junction bases numbered 5, after V lost 7 bases and J lost 1 base. The length of the CDR3 is 16 residues. Germline V gene lookup returns CDR1 LNHDA and CDR2 SQIVND (reference sequence). The CDR3 region is CASKTGGMSYNSPLHF. The DNA of the CDR3 is TGTGCCAGTAAAACAGGGGGCATGTCCTATAATTCACCCCTCCACTTT. The entire variable domain, with the rest obtained from reference TRBV19 and TRBJ1-6, is as follows: DGGITQSPKYLFRKEGQNVTLSCEQNLNHDAMYWYRQDPGQGLRLIYYSQIVNDFQKGDIAEGYSVSREKKESFPLTVTSAQKNPTAFYLCASKTGGMSYNSPLHFGNGTRLTVT.

V and J are TRBV13 and TRBJ1-1; weak D call: TRBD1 (6 bases). The CDR3 spans 13 residues. The germline V gene has CDR1 PRHDT and CDR2 FYEKMQ (reference sequence). V gave up 7 bases and J gave up 1 base, with 10 bases separating them. This CDR3 reads CASKRTANTEAFF. CDR3 DNA sequence: TGTGCCAGCAAGAGGACAGCGAACACTGAAGCTTTCTTT.

This chain connects TRBV6-5 to TRBJ1-2, with D hard to call. The CDR3 has 15 residues. V shed 2 bases and J shed 8 bases, with 18 bases lying between them. CDR1 MNHEY and CDR2 SVGAGI come from the germline V gene. The CDR3 is CASSYRPLRRMGYTF. In DNA form, the CDR3 reads TGTGCCAGCAGTTACCGCCCGTTACGGAGGATGGGCTACACCTTC.

The CDR3 DNA reads as TGTGCCAGCAGTGCCCAAACGAGTGCCTCTGGAAACACCATATATTTT. This codes for CASSAQTSASGNTIYF. The chain combines TRBV6-1 with TRBJ1-3; D is undetermined. This CDR3 is 16 amino acids long. Germline loops: CDR1 MNHNS, CDR2 SASEGT. Deletions cut 4 bases from V and 0 bases from J, with 13 bases between.

This chain links TRBV5-1 with TRBJ2-1; TRBD2 might be the D (6 bases). Deletions cut 4 bases from V and 6 bases from J, with 29 bases between. Germline loops: CDR1 SGHRS, CDR2 YFSETQ. This CDR3 contains 19 residues. The chain's CDR3 is CASSPRSTGGAGFSNEQFF. The CDR3 DNA follows: TGCGCCAGCAGCCCACGATCGACTGGCGGGGCCGGGTTCAGCAATGAGCAGTTCTTC. The full variable domain, its missing parts supplied by reference TRBV5-1 and TRBJ2-1, is KAGVTQTPRYLIKTRGQQVTLSCSPISGHRSVSWYQQTPGQGLQFLFEYFSETQRNKGNFPGRFSGRQFSNSRSEMNVSTLELGDSALYLCASSPRSTGGAGFSNEQFFGPGTRLTVL.

The chain has TRBV6-5 and TRBJ1-2; no reliable D call. The V gene's germline CDR1 is MNHEY and CDR2 SVGAGI. V was trimmed by 4 bases and J by 4 bases, leaving 7 bases between them. The CDR3 totals 12 residues. CDR3 in DNA: TGTGCCAGCAGTTCGGGATCCTATGGCTACACCTTC. Encoded protein: CASSSGSYGYTF.

The gene calls are TRBV19 and TRBJ2-3; 8 nucleotides align to TRBD1. V gave up 5 bases and J gave up 2 bases; unmatched junction bases: 3. The CDR3 has 14 residues. Germline V CDR1 and CDR2: LNHDA, SQIVND (reference sequence). The DNA for the CDR3 is TGTGCCAGTAGTCCGGACAGGGCCACAGATACGCAGTATTTT. Translating gives CASSPDRATDTQYF.

The genes are TRBV14 and TRBJ2-1, with D tentatively TRBD2 (6 bases). The CDR3 loop spans 15 amino acids. Germline assignment: CDR1 SGHDN and CDR2 FVKESK. V lost 1 base and J lost 9, with 16 bases in between. DNA of the CDR3: TGTGCCAGCAGCCAAGTGGGGACTCCCGGGGTTGAGCAGTTCTTC. Its protein is CASSQVGTPGVEQFF.

V gene TRBV20-1 combines with J gene TRBJ2-1, with 9 bases aligning to TRBD2. With 6 bases clipped from V and 13 bases from J, the junction kept 7 bases outside the gene matches. This CDR3 is built from 11 residues. The germline gives CDR1 DFQATT, CDR2 SNEGSKA (reference sequence). CDR3 amino acids: CSAGPGTSQFF. CDR3 coding DNA: TGCAGTGCGGGTCCCGGGACTAGCCAGTTCTTC.

This chain joins TRBV4-3 and TRBJ2-3; 11 bases are shared with TRBD2. Unmatched junction bases numbered 11, after V lost 0 bases and J lost 0 bases. Germline-derived CDR1 and CDR2 are LGHNA and YSLEER. CDR3 length: 20 amino acids. In DNA form, the CDR3 reads TGCGCCAGCAGCCAAGAAATCTGGCTAGCGGGGGGTGCTAGCACAGATACGCAGTATTTT. Translated, it gives CASSQEIWLAGGASTDTQYF.

The V gene is TRBV27, the J gene TRBJ1-2, with 9 bases identical to TRBD1. Germline lookup yields CDR1 MNHEY and CDR2 SMNVEV (reference sequence). The CDR3 totals 14 residues. V gave up 5 bases and J gave up 4 bases; unmatched junction bases: 5. CDR3 bases: TGTGCCAGCAGTCCAGGGACAGGGAGCTATGGCTACACCTTC. It codes for CASSPGTGSYGYTF.

The chain is built from TRBV2 and TRBJ1-2; D is ambiguous. V lost 3 bases and J lost 6, with 11 bases in between. This CDR3 contains 13 residues. CDR1 and CDR2 (germline): SNHLY, FYNNEI. CDR3 protein: CASSELARNGYTF. The CDR3 DNA reads TGTGCCAGCAGTGAGTTGGCTAGGAATGGCTACACCTTC.

V usage is TRBV28 and J usage is TRBJ1-2; D unclear. The V end lost 6 bases, the J end lost 2 bases, and 16 bases lay between the germline ends. This CDR3 spans 15 amino acids. Germline loops: CDR1 MDHEN, CDR2 SYDVKM. CDR3: CASSSAEGGNYGYTF. The CDR3 DNA follows: TGTGCCAGCAGCTCCGCGGAGGGAGGGAACTATGGCTACACCTTC.

V usage is TRBV7-6 and J usage is TRBJ2-2; 14 positions match TRBD2. Germline V gene sequence: CDR1 SGHVS, CDR2 FNYEAQ. V was clipped by 3 bases and J by 0 bases; unmatched bases: 3. The CDR3 contains 18 residues. CDR3 coding DNA: TGTGCCAGCAGCTTGGGACTAGCGGGAGCCTCGAACACCGGGGAGCTGTTTTTT. It is translated as CASSLGLAGASNTGELFF.

The V and J genes are TRBV7-9 and TRBJ1-3, with D unresolved. The germline V and J ends were trimmed by 1 base and 2 bases, with 9 bases remaining between them. The germline CDR1 and CDR2 sequences are SEHNR and FQNEAQ (reference sequence). The CDR3 length is 15 residues. CDR3 residues: CASSLDLGAGNTIYF. CDR3 DNA sequence: TGTGCCAGCAGCTTAGATCTCGGGGCTGGAAACACCATATATTTT. Complete variable domain (other parts from reference TRBV7-9 and TRBJ1-3): DTGVSQNPRHKITKRGQNVTFRCDPISEHNRLYWYRQTLGQGPEFLTYFQNEAQLEKSRLLSDRFSAERPKGSFSTLEIQRTEQGDSAMYLCASSLDLGAGNTIYFGEGSWLTVV.

The chain has TRBV6-5 and TRBJ1-1; D not resolved. Germline lookup yields CDR1 MNHEY and CDR2 SVGAGI. With 2 bases removed from V and 0 bases from J, the gap between germline ends came to 7 bases. The CDR3 extends over 14 amino acids. The CDR3 is CASSYNPLNTEAFF. The CDR3 nucleotides read TGTGCCAGCAGTTACAATCCTCTGAACACTGAAGCTTTCTTT.

The table lists this clone with a few counts. The chain links TRBV5-4 to TRBJ2-7; D possibly corresponds to TRBD2 (6 bases). The CDR3 consists of 13 residues. With 0 bases removed from V and 11 bases from J, the gap between germline ends came to 15 bases. Per the germline V gene, CDR1 is SGHNT and CDR2 is YYREEE (reference sequence). DNA for the CDR3: TGTGCCAGCAGCTTGGCGGGAGCGGTAAAGGAGTACTTC. Translating gives CASSLAGAVKEYF.